This is a list of T cell receptor beta chains from one sample in a study of regulatory T cells in long-lasting Graves disease. TCRdb used MiXCR to reprocess the multiplex PCR reads, holding one entry per CDR3 protein. The table lists roughly 400,000 distinct CDR3 sequences, over 20% of them singletons. The material was peripheral blood mononuclear cells (PBMCs), obtained when the disease was refractory, from a patient treated with antithyroid drugs. These receptors were taken from a female donor with Graves disease. The CDR3 runs from the conserved cysteine through the conserved F or W. Fields, in order: J gene, clone size, V gene, D gene, CDR3 protein, CDR3 DNA. A D gene is named only where the DNA matches it firmly. Rows give clone size only sometimes, using once, few, many, or a class for an expanded clone.

j_call: TRBJ1-1; clone_size: -; v_call: TRBV5-1; d_call: -; cdr3_aa: CASSPGRGSPTEAFF; cdr3_nt: TGCGCCAGCAGCCCGGGACGGGGTTCGCCCACTGAAGCTTTCTTT
j_call: TRBJ1-5; clone_size: many; v_call: TRBV7-8; d_call: -; cdr3_aa: CASSPSYPVSVYSNQPQHF; cdr3_nt: TGTGCCAGCAGCCCCAGCTATCCAGTCTCCGTCTATAGCAATCAGCCCCAGCATTTT
j_call: TRBJ1-3; clone_size: -; v_call: TRBV7-6; d_call: -; cdr3_aa: CASSRPDDSGNTIYF; cdr3_nt: TGTGCCAGCAGCCGACCGGACGACTCTGGAAACACCATATATTTT
j_call: TRBJ1-2; clone_size: -; v_call: TRBV12-3/TRBV12-4; d_call: -; cdr3_aa: CASSSDRSHGYTF; cdr3_nt: TGTGCCAGCAGTTCTGACAGGTCGCACGGCTACACCTTC
j_call: TRBJ2-3; clone_size: -; v_call: TRBV2; d_call: -; cdr3_aa: CAQPLGSADTQYF; cdr3_nt: TGTGCCCAGCCACTGGGATCGGCAGATACGCAGTATTTT
j_call: TRBJ2-1; clone_size: -; v_call: TRBV2; d_call: TRBD1; cdr3_aa: CASSEPRDRGKGNEQFF; cdr3_nt: TGTGCCAGCAGTGAACCACGGGACAGGGGGAAAGGTAATGAGCAGTTCTTC
j_call: TRBJ2-7; clone_size: -; v_call: TRBV4-1; d_call: TRBD1; cdr3_aa: CASSQATGTAYEQYF; cdr3_nt: TGCGCCAGCAGCCAAGCCACCGGGACAGCCTACGAGCAGTACTTC
j_call: TRBJ2-7; clone_size: -; v_call: TRBV12-3/TRBV12-4; d_call: -; cdr3_aa: CASSLLVPGSYEQYF; cdr3_nt: TGTGCCAGCAGTTTATTGGTTCCGGGCTCCTACGAGCAGTACTTC
j_call: TRBJ1-2; clone_size: few; v_call: TRBV5-6; d_call: -; cdr3_aa: CASSWGQEPHYGYTF; cdr3_nt: TGTGCCAGCAGCTGGGGACAAGAACCTCACTATGGCTACACCTTC
j_call: TRBJ2-4; clone_size: -; v_call: TRBV7-2; d_call: -; cdr3_aa: CASSRSGRAKNIQYF; cdr3_nt: TGTGCCAGCAGCAGAAGCGGGCGAGCCAAAAACATTCAGTACTTC
j_call: TRBJ2-5; clone_size: -; v_call: TRBV7-9; d_call: TRBD2; cdr3_aa: CASSAGVEREIGETQYF; cdr3_nt: TGTGCCAGCAGCGCCGGGGTTGAGCGGGAGATCGGGGAGACCCAGTACTTC
j_call: TRBJ1-2; clone_size: many; v_call: TRBV2; d_call: TRBD1; cdr3_aa: CASSTDRDYGYTF; cdr3_nt: TGTGCCAGCAGTACTGACAGGGACTATGGCTACACCTTC
j_call: TRBJ2-7; clone_size: many; v_call: TRBV15; d_call: TRBD1; cdr3_aa: CATSRDRGTGGYEQYF; cdr3_nt: TGTGCCACCAGCAGAGATCGTGGGACAGGGGGGTACGAGCAGTACTTC
j_call: TRBJ1-1; clone_size: -; v_call: TRBV20-1; d_call: TRBD1; cdr3_aa: CSAPNTLQTGGGGWTEAFF; cdr3_nt: TGCAGTGCGCCGAACACTTTACAGACAGGGGGGGGTGGTTGGACTGAAGCTTTCTTT
j_call: TRBJ1-2; clone_size: many; v_call: TRBV28; d_call: -; cdr3_aa: CASSYGTLYGYTF; cdr3_nt: TGTGCCAGCAGCTATGGGACGTTATATGGCTACACCTTC